This T cell receptor beta chain appears in the sequencing data of a study of identical twins. Study-level results: Out-of-frame TCR alpha sharing in monozygotic twins exceeded recombination model predictions. Partly confounded zero-insertion analyses could result from invariant MAIT and iNKT cells.

A few counts support this clonotype. What it recognizes is unknown. Each CDR3 protein gets one entry after TCRdb re-called the 5' RACE reads with MiXCR. The sample records more than 600,000 distinct CDR3 sequences, around a sixth being singletons. The CDR3 consists of 16 residues. V was clipped by 7 bases and J by 2 bases; unmatched bases: 12. Germline loops: CDR1 SGHRS, CDR2 YFSETQ. These data were also filed under a second study, of T cells expressing NK-cell markers.

The sequence came from a woman between 18 and 29 years old in good health. The V gene is TRBV5-1, the J gene TRBJ2-1; the match to TRBD1 covers 7 bases. Sequenced sample: PBMCs. As DNA, the CDR3 is TGCGCCAGCGGTGACAGGGCCATGATCCCCTACAATGAGCAGTTCTTC. Amino acid sequence: CASGDRAMIPYNEQFF.